This T cell receptor (beta chain) came from a study of blood T cell repertoires in COVID-19. The CDR3 is 14 amino acids. The V and J ends lost 6 bases and 1 base respectively, with 12 bases between them. CDR1 SGHTS and CDR2 YDEGEE come from the germline V gene. Clones were sequenced by immunoSEQ multiplex PCR, and TCRdb holds only the in-frame ones, with some missing. The table lists hundreds of thousands of clones, around 88% of them singletons, with 5.5% to 7% in the top ten. This chain joins TRBV5-8 and TRBJ2-3; D gene ambiguous. What was sequenced was PBMCs or T cells enriched from blood (not recorded which). This TCR was sampled from a woman between 40 and 50 years old who had recovered from COVID-19. The CDR3 DNA reads as TGTGCCAGCACCGAACTTGCGGGCACAGATACGCAGTATTTT. Encoded protein: CASTELAGTDTQYF. The complete variable domain, with remaining parts taken from reference TRBV5-8 and TRBJ2-3, reads EAGVTQSPTHLIKTRGQQATLRCSPISGHTSVYWYQQALGLGLQFLLWYDEGEERNRGNFPPRFSGRQFPNYSSELNVNALELEDSALYLCASTELAGTDTQYFGPGTRLTVL.